The present T cell receptor beta chain was sequenced within a study of blood T cell repertoires in COVID-19. Study as a whole: COVID-19 samples from acute and convalescent phases originated in the United States, Italy and Spain. Sources were T cells, B-cell-depleted T cells, or PBMCs; the material itself was cDNA or gDNA.

Original handling: Amplification with reference gene primers provided the estimates of nucleated cell counts. The method was immunoSEQ multiplex PCR; TCRdb's version includes in-frame clones alone and lacks a portion of them. V and J calls plus clone size are reproduced from that table; the DNA served to infer D and trimming. Seen here are more than 200,000 clones, about 88% observed once, and the top ten hold approximately 2%. Input material: peripheral blood. The receptor was derived from a man under 40 with active or convalescent COVID-19.

The CDR3 bases are TGTGCCAGCTCGGGCGGGACTAGCGGGGGATTCAATGAGCAGTTCTTC. It is translated as CASSGGTSGGFNEQFF. The chain couples TRBV7-9 to TRBJ2-1; 14 bases align to TRBD2. The CDR3 has 16 amino acids. CDR1 is SEHNR, CDR2 FQNEAQ, per germline (reference sequence). V shed 8 bases and J 6 bases; nucleotides not matched to a gene: 9.